Given below is one T cell receptor (beta chain) in context. Its antigen is not known. This sample is part of a study of CXCR3-negative and CXCR3-positive naive CD8 T cells. Findings and limits, study-wide: TRB CDR3s were more hydrophobic in CXCR3-positive than in CXCR3-negative naive cells.

Libraries of TRB cDNA were made by 5' RACE and carried UMIs. TCRdb re-called the 5' RACE reads and gives one entry per CDR3 protein, without DNA. This table holds tens of thousands of distinct CDR3 sequences. Looked up from germline, CDR1 is SGHRS and CDR2 is YFSETQ. This CDR3 has 15 amino acids. Input material: naive CXCR3+ CD8+ T cells from blood. Stated subset: CD45RO-CCR7+CD27+CD95- naive CD8+ T cells expressing CXCR3 (TNR3+). This chain uses TRBV5-1 with TRBJ1-1; there is no DNA to check the TCRdb D call of TRBD1. The sequence was obtained from a human donor in good health. Some clones in this sample may be carry-over from other donors' samples. CDR3 sequence: CASSFEGTLGTEAFF.